Included here is one TCR beta chain sequence, with context. Its antigen is still unknown. The record has no base qualities; no much larger clone is one base away. V drops 1 base and J drops 4 bases, leaving 11 bases in between. CDR1 and CDR2, per the germline V gene, are SGHDT and YYEEEE. The CDR3 holds 14 amino acids from the cysteine to the phenylalanine. The only DNA kept is the CDR3, 42 bases in frame from the first base. These data originate in a study of immune reconstitution after stem cell transplant in scleroderma listed by TCRdb under 2017. Libraries were made using RT-PCR. These reads were obtained on an Illumina MiSeq. The raw public reads went through TCRdb reprocessing: fastp at Q25, MiXCR clone calling, in-frame beta chains kept. CDR3 protein duplicates are merged, each entry listing the most common genes and DNA. The sample records roughly 3,000 distinct CDR3 sequences, around 8.3% of which are singletons. Jointly, the top ten make up approximately 9.2% of the sample.

The chain is assembled from TRBV5-6 and TRBJ1-1; a weak D assignment points to TRBD1 (6 bases agree). This specimen was acquired before or after autologous hematopoietic stem cell transplantation (not recorded which). This TCR was recovered from a female donor with systemic sclerosis. The CDR3 loop reads CASSLTGGGTEAFF. In nucleotides, the sequence is TGTGCCAGCAGCTTGACTGGAGGGGGCACTGAAGCTTTCTTT.